Described below is a single T cell receptor beta chain sequence and its context. The sample originates from a study of blood T cell repertoires in COVID-19. Study background: Italy, Spain and the United States were the sources of the convalescent and acute COVID-19 samples. Sample material is recorded as cDNA or gDNA derived from T cells, B-cell-depleted T cells, or PBMCs.

Trimming pared 2 bases from V and 13 bases from J, leaving 12 bases between. This CDR3 contains 13 residues. Germline assignment: CDR1 MDHEN and CDR2 SYDVKM. Original data processing: Amplification with reference gene primers provided the estimates of nucleated cell counts. Profiling relied on immunoSEQ multiplex PCR, and the TCRdb table lists in-frame clones only, not all of them. The V and J calls and clone size come from that table; D and trimming were worked out from the DNA. The repertoire holds approximately 200,000 clones, with over 75% as singletons. The chain has TRBV28 and TRBJ1-6; maybe TRBD1 (5 bases). The sample was peripheral blood. This receptor was obtained from a man aged 55 to 69 with acute or convalescent COVID-19. The CDR3 coding sequence is TGTGCCAGCAGTTTACAGGGTCGCTATCCCCTCCACTTT. Amino acids: CASSLQGRYPLHF.